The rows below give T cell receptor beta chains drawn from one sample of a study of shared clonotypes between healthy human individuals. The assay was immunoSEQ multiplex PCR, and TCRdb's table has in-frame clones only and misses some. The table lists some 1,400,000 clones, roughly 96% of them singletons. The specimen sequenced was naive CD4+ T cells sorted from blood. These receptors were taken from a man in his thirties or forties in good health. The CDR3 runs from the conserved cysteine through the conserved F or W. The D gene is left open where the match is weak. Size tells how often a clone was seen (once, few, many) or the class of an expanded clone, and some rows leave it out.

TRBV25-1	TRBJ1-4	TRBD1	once	TGTGCCAGCAGTGAAGGCCAAACAGGGGCGAATGAAAAACTGTTTTTT	CASSEGQTGANEKLFF
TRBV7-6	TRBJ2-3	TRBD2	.	TGTGCCAGCAGCCTCATAGCGGGAAGCACAGATACGCAGTATTTT	CASSLIAGSTDTQYF
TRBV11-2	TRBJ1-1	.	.	TGTGCCAGCAGCTCGACTATCCCGATGAACACTGAAGCTTTCTTT	CASSSTIPMNTEAFF
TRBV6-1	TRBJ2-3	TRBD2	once	TGTGCCAGCAGCGCGACTAGCGCAGATACGCAGTATTTT	CASSATSADTQYF
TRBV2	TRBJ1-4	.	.	TGTGCCAGCATGATGGGTCGTGAAAAACTGTTTTTT	CASMMGREKLFF
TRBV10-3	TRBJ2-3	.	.	TGTGCCATCAGTGAGTCGAGCCGCGGGTCTAGCACAGATACGCAGTATTTT	CAISESSRGSSTDTQYF
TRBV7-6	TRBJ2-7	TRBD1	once	TGTGCCAGCAGCGAAAGTAGACAGGGGGGGTACGAGCAGTACTTC	CASSESRQGGYEQYF
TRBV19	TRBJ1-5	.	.	TGTGCCAGTAGTTGGGCAGAGGTTAATCAGCCCCAGCATTTT	CASSWAEVNQPQHF
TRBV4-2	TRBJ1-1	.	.	TGTGCCAGCAGCCAAGATCAAGGGGGGAACACTGAAGCTTTCTTT	CASSQDQGGNTEAFF
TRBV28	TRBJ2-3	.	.	TGTGCCAGCAGTTTACCAGGGGGCACAGATACGCAGTATTTT	CASSLPGGTDTQYF
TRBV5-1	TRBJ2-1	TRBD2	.	TGCGCCAGCAGCCCGACGGTACTAGCGGGAAGGGTATCCTACAATGAGCAGTTCTTC	CASSPTVLAGRVSYNEQFF
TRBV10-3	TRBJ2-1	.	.	TGTGCCATCAGCAACCTGGGGGGCGCGAGCTCCTACAATGAGCAGTTCTTC	CAISNLGGASSYNEQFF
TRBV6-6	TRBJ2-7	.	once	TGTGCCAGCAGTTACAGGGAAAGCTACGAGCAGTACTTC	CASSYRESYEQYF
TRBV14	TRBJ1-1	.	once	TGTGCCAGCAGCCAGTGGCTTAGGAACACTGAAGCTTTCTTT	CASSQWLRNTEAFF
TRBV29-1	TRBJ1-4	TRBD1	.	TGCAGCGTCCGAGGGACAGCCTTGAATGAAAAACTGTTTTTT	CSVRGTALNEKLFF
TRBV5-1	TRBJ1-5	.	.	TGCGCCAGCAGCCAGGATAGTAATCAGCCCCAGCATTTT	CASSQDSNQPQHF
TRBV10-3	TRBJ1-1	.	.	TGTGCCATCAGTCCCGTGATGAACACTGAAGCTTTCTTT	CAISPVMNTEAFF
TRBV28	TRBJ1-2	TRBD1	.	TGTGCCAGCAGTTTAGGACAGGGAGACGGCTACACCTTC	CASSLGQGDGYTF
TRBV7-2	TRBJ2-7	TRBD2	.	TGTGCCAGCAGCTTAGGGACTAGTGAATACGAGCAGTACTTC	CASSLGTSEYEQYF
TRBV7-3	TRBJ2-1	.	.	TGTGCCAGCAGCGAAAGGGAGGGACAGCAATTCTTC	CASSEREGQQFF
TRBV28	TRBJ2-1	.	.	TGTGCCAGCAAAGGAGGGGGAGGCCGCGCTAGTGAGCAGTTCTTC	CASKGGGGRASEQFF
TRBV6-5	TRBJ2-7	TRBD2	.	TGTGCCAGCAGATTCAACGGGAGGGTTAACTACGAGCAGTACTTC	CASRFNGRVNYEQYF
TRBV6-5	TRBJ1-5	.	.	TGTGCCAGCAGCGCCAATGCCGGCTTACCCCAGCATTTT	CASSANAGLPQHF
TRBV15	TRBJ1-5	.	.	TGTGCCACCAGCAGAGATCGGACTGGAGTGTATAGTAGCAATCAGCCCCAGCATTTT	CATSRDRTGVYSSNQPQHF
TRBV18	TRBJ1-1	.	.	TGTGCCAGCTCACCTACGGGGAGAGAGAACACTGAAGCTTTCTTT	CASSPTGRENTEAFF
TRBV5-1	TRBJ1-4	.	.	TGCGCCAGCAGCTTGATGTCGGGGAATGAAAAACTGTTTTTT	CASSLMSGNEKLFF
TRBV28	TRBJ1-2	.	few	TGTGCCAGCAGTTTAAAGGGACACGTAAACTATGGCTACACCTTC	CASSLKGHVNYGYTF
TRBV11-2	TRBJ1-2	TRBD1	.	TGTGCCAGCAGCTTAGACAGGACAGGGGGTGGCTACACCTTC	CASSLDRTGGGYTF
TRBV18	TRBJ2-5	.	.	TGTGCCAGCTCACCGGGGGTACAAGAGACCCAGTACTTC	CASSPGVQETQYF
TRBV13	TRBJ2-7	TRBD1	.	TGTGCCAGCAGCTTAAAACAGTCAGGGGGCTACGAGCAGTACTTC	CASSLKQSGGYEQYF
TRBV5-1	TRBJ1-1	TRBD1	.	TGCGCCAGCAGCACCCGGACAGGGACTGAAGCTTTCTTT	CASSTRTGTEAFF
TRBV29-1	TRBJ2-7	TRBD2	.	TGCAGCGTTGTGCTAGCGGGACTAGCCTACGAGCAGTACTTC	CSVVLAGLAYEQYF
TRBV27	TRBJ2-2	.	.	TGTGCCAGCAGTTTATCGGTACTCGGGGAGCTGTTTTTT	CASSLSVLGELFF
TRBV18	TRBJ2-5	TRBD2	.	TGTGCCAGCTCCCCCGGGACTAGCGGGCTCTCAGAGACCCAGTACTTC	CASSPGTSGLSETQYF
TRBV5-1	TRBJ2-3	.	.	TGCGCCAGCAGCGAGGGGATCACAGATACGCAGTATTTT	CASSEGITDTQYF
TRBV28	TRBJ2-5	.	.	TGTGCCAGCAGTTTACAACCCGCACAAGAGACCCAGTACTTC	CASSLQPAQETQYF
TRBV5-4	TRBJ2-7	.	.	TGTGCCAGCAGCCCCCTGCCGTTGGGGGAGCAGTACTTC	CASSPLPLGEQYF
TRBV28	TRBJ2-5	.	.	TGTGCCAGCAGTCTCCCCGCCAGGGGAGAGACCCAGTACTTC	CASSLPARGETQYF
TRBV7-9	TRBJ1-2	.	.	TGTGCCAGCAGCCCTGGGGTTAGCGGCTACACCTTC	CASSPGVSGYTF
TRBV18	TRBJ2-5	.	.	TGTGCCAGCTCACCACTCGAGACCCAGTACTTC	CASSPLETQYF
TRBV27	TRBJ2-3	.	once	TGTGCCAGCAGTTTATGGAGGGGGTTGGGCACAGATACGCAGTATTTT	CASSLWRGLGTDTQYF
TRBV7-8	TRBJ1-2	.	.	TGTGCCAGCAGCTTAGGAGGGGCCTATGGCTACACCTTC	CASSLGGAYGYTF
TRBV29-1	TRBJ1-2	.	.	TGCAGCGTTGGAGGACAGAACTATGGCTACACCTTC	CSVGGQNYGYTF
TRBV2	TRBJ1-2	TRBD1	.	TGTGCCAGCAGTGAAGAGGCAGGGGGCGCCCCGGATGGCTACACCTTC	CASSEEAGGAPDGYTF
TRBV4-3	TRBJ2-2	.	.	TGCGCCAGCAGCCAAGTGTCTAGCGCCGGGGAGCTGTTTTTT	CASSQVSSAGELFF
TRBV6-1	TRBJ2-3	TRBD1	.	TGTGCCAGCAGCTTGACAGGGTTCCACCCAGATACGCAGTATTTT	CASSLTGFHPDTQYF
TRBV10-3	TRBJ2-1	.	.	TGTGCCATTACTAGTGGGTCCTACAATGAGCAGTTCTTC	CAITSGSYNEQFF
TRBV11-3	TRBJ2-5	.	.	TGTGCCAGCAGCTTAGAGACGGGGTCGACCCAGTACTTC	CASSLETGSTQYF
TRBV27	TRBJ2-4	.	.	TGTGCCAGCAGCCCGGACGGTGGACTAGCCAAAAACATTCAGTACTTC	CASSPDGGLAKNIQYF
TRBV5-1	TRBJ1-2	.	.	TGCGCCAGCAGCTCGGGATGGGGCAGGGATAATGGCTACACCTTC	CASSSGWGRDNGYTF
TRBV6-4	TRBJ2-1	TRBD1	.	TGTGCCAGCAGTGACTCGACCTTGCTTCAGGGGGCAGGCAATGAGCAGTTCTTC	CASSDSTLLQGAGNEQFF
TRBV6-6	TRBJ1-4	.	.	TGTGCCAGCAGTTACCCGACTGCAACTAATGAAAAACTGTTTTTT	CASSYPTATNEKLFF
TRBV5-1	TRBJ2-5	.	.	TGCGCCAGCTGCCCTCACGCCGGGTCGTCCCTTGAGACCCAGTACTTC	CASCPHAGSSLETQYF
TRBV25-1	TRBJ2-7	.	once	TGTGCCAGCAGTGTAGTGGGCTTGGGTGAGCAGTACTTC	CASSVVGLGEQYF
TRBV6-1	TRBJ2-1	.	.	TGTGCCAGCAGTGATTTAGACAGGGGAATGCGGGAGGGTTTTTTCTTC	CASSDLDRGMREGFFF
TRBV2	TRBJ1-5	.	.	TGTGCCAGCGGCGGCGGGAAGGGCAATCAGCCCCAGCATTTT	CASGGGKGNQPQHF
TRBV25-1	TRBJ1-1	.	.	TGTGCCAGCAGTGGCACAGGGCCCACTGAAGCTTTCTTT	CASSGTGPTEAFF
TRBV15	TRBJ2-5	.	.	TGTGCCACCAGCAGAGAGGTGGGGGCGTTGGAGACCCAGTACTTC	CATSREVGALETQYF